Sequencing of this TCR beta chain was carried out in a study of blood T cells in healthy people across ages. Study results and limitations: The CMV status of each donor remained undetermined, and this could have confounded shifts in expanded clonotypes.

Primers used in a second PCR of roughly 6 to 11 cycles were a sample-barcoded 5' primer and a J-beta primer mix. Every cDNA molecule bore a tag from a template-switch adaptor containing 12 random nucleotides. TCRdb reanalysed the 5' RACE reads using MiXCR and keeps one entry per CDR3 protein. Of about 930,000 distinct CDR3 sequences listed, just under 30% are singletons. Germline loops: CDR1 SGHRS, CDR2 YFSETQ. The CDR3 is 16 amino acids. Trimming removed 4 bases from V and 4 bases from J; junction bases left unmatched: 9. This clonotype showed up just a few times. Its antigen remains unidentified. Another study also made use of these data, one on T cells of mothers and their children. That source adds: The people who donated were a few healthy Caucasian mothers and their six children. Sample barcodes and 2-4 random nucleotides were added by the M1S primer of the second PCR.

The sequenced sample consisted of blood. This receptor was taken from a middle-aged woman in good health. The J gene is TRBJ1-4, the V gene TRBV5-1; TRBD1 aligns across 8 bases. The CDR3 coding sequence is TGCGCCAGCAGCCCTGGACAGGGCCTATATAATGAAAAACTGTTTTTT. Protein sequence: CASSPGQGLYNEKLFF.